Each of the 14 T cell receptor beta chains below was sequenced from the same sample in a study of OX40 agonist ivuxolimab in advanced cancers. Produced via immunoSEQ multiplex PCR; TCRdb's table is partial and in-frame only. The sample lists about 110,000 clones, around 90% occurring once. The source material was CD4+ or CD8+ T cells sorted from blood, sampled in a trial of the OX40 agonist ivuxolimab. Receptors originate from an adult with an advanced solid tumor such as melanoma, head and neck, liver or kidney cancer.

The chain uses TRBV18 and TRBJ1-1; no clear D gene. This CDR3 has 18 amino acids. Germline V gene data show CDR1 as KGHSH and CDR2 as LQKENI. V lost 3 bases and J lost 7, with 27 bases in between. As DNA, the CDR3 is TGTGCCAGCTCACCCTACCCGCGACACCCACTTAAGAGGAGTGAAGCTTTCTTT. This translates into CASSPYPRHPLKRSEAFF.

DNA for the CDR3: TGTGCCAGCAGCCACACGGGACAGAATTCACCCCTCCACTTT. Encoded protein: CASSHTGQNSPLHF. The V gene is TRBV7-2, the J gene TRBJ1-6, with 7 bases matching TRBD1. V lost 5 bases, J lost 7 bases, and 5 bases stayed unmatched. The germline V gene has CDR1 SGHTA and CDR2 FQGNSA. The CDR3 runs to 14 residues.

This chain uses TRBV6-6 with TRBJ2-7, with D perhaps TRBD2 (6 bases). The CDR3 is 12 amino acids. The V end lost 4 bases, the J end lost 5 bases, and 9 bases lay between the germline ends. Looked up from germline, CDR1 is MNHNY and CDR2 is SVGAGI (reference sequence). The CDR3 DNA follows: TGTGCCAGCAGTTCCCCGGGGGACGAGCAGTACTTC. It specifies CASSSPGDEQYF.

The chain uses TRBV6-5 and TRBJ2-4; TRBD2 is a possible D gene (5 bases). The CDR3 has 13 amino acids. The germline gives CDR1 MNHEY, CDR2 SVGAGI. The V end lost 5 bases, the J end lost 9 bases, and 14 bases lay between the germline ends. The CDR3 is CASSHGVYGIQYF. The CDR3 DNA is TGTGCCAGCAGTCACGGGGTTTACGGCATTCAGTACTTC.

This clone was seen only a few times. The rearrangement uses TRBV30 and TRBJ1-1; D remains unclear. The germline CDR1 and CDR2 sequences are GTSNPN and SVGIG (reference sequence). The CDR3 is made up of 11 amino acids. With 1 base removed from V and 7 bases from J, the gap between germline ends came to 7 bases. In nucleotides, the CDR3 is TGTGCCTGGAGTGGTGTTAATGAAGCTTTCTTT. Encoded protein: CAWSGVNEAFF. Complete variable domain (other parts from reference TRBV30 and TRBJ1-1): SQTIHQWPATLVQPVGSPLSLECTVEGTSNPNLYWYRQAAGRGLQLLFYSVGIGQISSEVPQNLSASRPQDRQFILSSKKLLLSDSGFYLCAWSGVNEAFFGQGTRLTVV.

The rearrangement uses TRBV5-6 and TRBJ2-7, with D perhaps TRBD2 (6 bases). The V gene's germline CDR1 is SGHDT and CDR2 YYEEEE. The CDR3 has 16 amino acids. Between the trimmed V and J ends, which lost 0 bases and 1 base, there was a span of 14 bases. The CDR3 nucleotides read TGTGCCAGCAGCTTGGCGGGAGTCAGAGGGTCCTACGAGCAGTACTTC. Translating gives CASSLAGVRGSYEQYF.

The chain employs TRBV19 and TRBJ1-4, with 8 bases identical to TRBD1. The CDR3 runs to 14 residues. J lost 6 bases, V lost 9 bases, and 9 bases had no gene match. CDR1 and CDR2 from the germline V gene are LNHDA and SQIVND (reference sequence). CDR3 protein: CASRLGQGDEKLFF. In DNA, the CDR3 is TGTGCCAGCCGCCTAGGACAGGGAGATGAAAAACTGTTTTTT. The full variable domain, its missing parts supplied by reference TRBV19 and TRBJ1-4, is DGGITQSPKYLFRKEGQNVTLSCEQNLNHDAMYWYRQDPGQGLRLIYYSQIVNDFQKGDIAEGYSVSREKKESFPLTVTSAQKNPTAFYLCASRLGQGDEKLFFGSGTQLSVL.

The chain joins TRBV6-6 to TRBJ2-3; 13 bases fit TRBD2. Looked up from germline, CDR1 is MNHNY and CDR2 is SVGAGI (reference sequence). CDR3 length: 15 residues. Losses at the gene ends were 0 bases for V and 14 bases for J; bases not matched to a gene: 8. CDR3 coding DNA: TGTGCCAGCAGTTACTCCTCACTAGCGGGGGGGCTGGGGTATTTT. Amino acids: CASSYSSLAGGLGYF.

The gene calls are TRBV7-8 and TRBJ2-7; D is possibly TRBD1 (5 bases). Germline CDR1 reads SGHVS; CDR2 reads FQNEAQ. This CDR3 spans 15 amino acids. The V and J ends lost 5 bases and 5 bases respectively, with 19 bases between them. The CDR3 DNA is TGTGCCAGCAGCCCAGGTTTTAGGGGCACCAACGAGCAGTACTTC. The encoded protein is CASSPGFRGTNEQYF.

The rearrangement uses TRBV11-2 and TRBJ2-3, with TRBD1 identical over 7 bases. This CDR3 region has 15 residues. Germline loops: CDR1 SGHAT, CDR2 FQNNGV. J was trimmed by 4 bases and V by 2 bases; bases with no gene match: 6. The CDR3 spells CASSLLTGVADTQYF. In DNA, the CDR3 is TGTGCCAGCAGCTTACTAACAGGGGTTGCAGATACGCAGTATTTT.

V and J are TRBV6-1 and TRBJ1-5; no definite D call. V was cut by 4 bases and J by 5 bases, with 15 bases left in between. This CDR3 has 15 residues. Germline CDR1 is MNHNS and CDR2 is SASEGT. Here the CDR3 DNA reads TGTGCCAGCAGTGGGGTATACTGGGGAGATCAGCCCCAGCATTTT. This codes for CASSGVYWGDQPQHF.

The chain carries TRBV6-1 and TRBJ2-5, with D uncertain. This CDR3 region has 12 residues. Germline CDR1 reads MNHNS; CDR2 reads SASEGT. The ends were cut back, 3 bases at V and 5 bases at J, with 7 bases in the middle. The CDR3 DNA is TGTGCCAGCAGTGATCCCGTTGAGACCCAGTACTTC. The encoded protein is CASSDPVETQYF.

Remarks on this clone: Other DNA sequences in the same sample also yield this CDR3. The chain employs TRBV9 and TRBJ1-1, with 7 bases aligning to TRBD1. Trimming removed 2 bases from V and 1 base from J; junction bases left unmatched: 2. Germline V gene data show CDR1 as SGDLS and CDR2 as YYNGEE. The length of the CDR3 is 14 residues. CDR3 sequence: CASSVWDRNTEAFF. The CDR3 bases are TGTGCCAGCAGCGTTTGGGACAGGAACACTGAAGCTTTCTTT.

V is TRBV7-8 and J is TRBJ2-5; 9 bases map to TRBD1. J gave up 2 bases and V 5 bases, and 9 bases lay outside the gene matches. Germline CDR1 and CDR2: SGHVS and FQNEAQ. This CDR3 is built from 16 residues. The CDR3 loop reads CASSPGQGIPQETQYF. CDR3 bases: TGTGCCAGCAGCCCTGGACAGGGGATACCTCAAGAGACCCAGTACTTC. The full variable domain, rest sourced from reference TRBV7-8 and TRBJ2-5, is GAGVSQSPRYKVAKRGQDVALRCDPISGHVSLFWYQQALGQGPEFLTYFQNEAQLDKSGLPSDRFFAERPEGSVSTLKIQRTQQEDSAVYLCASSPGQGIPQETQYFGPGTRLLVL.